A single sample is the source of the 17 T cell receptor beta chains below, sequenced in a study of early T cells in non-severe SARS-CoV-2 infection. TCRdb reprocessed the 5' RACE reads via MiXCR and lists one record per CDR3 protein. The sample comprises some 60,000 distinct CDR3 sequences, roughly 12% of which are singletons, and approximately 1.3% rests with the top ten. The sample here was whole blood, taken at baseline. The receptors here all came from an adult who was a healthcare worker with PCR-confirmed SARS-CoV-2 infection or an uninfected control (not recorded which).

This clonotype was seen a handful of times. The J gene is TRBJ1-2, the V gene TRBV20-1; TRBD1 matches at 9 bases. The V segment lost 5 bases and the J segment 8 bases; nucleotides outside the gene matches: 3. Germline V gene lookup returns CDR1 DFQATT and CDR2 SNEGSKA (reference sequence). The CDR3 covers 11 residues. The CDR3 nucleotides read TGCAGTGCTGGACAGGGGAGCGGCTACACCTTC. Its protein product is CSAGQGSGYTF.

This clonotype has more than one count but fewer than ten. This rearrangement joins TRBV7-9 to TRBJ1-6; TRBD1 might be the D (6 bases). This CDR3 is built from 16 residues. V was cut by 5 bases and J by 7 bases, with 18 bases left in between. Germline CDR1 and CDR2: SEHNR and FQNEAQ (reference sequence). The CDR3 DNA reads TGTGCCAGCAGCCAGTCATCGGGGGGCTTCAATTCACCCCTCCACTTT. Its protein is CASSQSSGGFNSPLHF.

The V call is TRBV2, the J call TRBJ2-3; tentatively, D is TRBD1 or TRBD2 (6 bases each). The germline V gene has CDR1 SNHLY and CDR2 FYNNEI. With 3 bases removed from V and 4 bases from J, the gap between germline ends came to 11 bases. CDR3 length: 14 residues. The DNA for the CDR3 is TGTGCCAGCAGTGAGGGGGGCTTGGCAGATACGCAGTATTTT. Its protein product is CASSEGGLADTQYF.

There are many counts of this clonotype. This rearrangement joins TRBV4-2 to TRBJ2-7; 11 bases fit TRBD2. The V gene end was trimmed by 1 base and the J gene end by 0 bases; junction bases not matched to a gene: 5. The germline V gene encodes CDR1 LGHNA and CDR2 YNFKEQ. There are 17 residues in the CDR3. CDR3 amino acids: CASSQVASGGSSYEQYF. DNA of the CDR3: TGTGCCAGCAGCCAAGTCGCTAGCGGGGGGTCCTCCTACGAGCAGTACTTC.

The chain recombines TRBV4-2 with TRBJ2-7; weak D call: TRBD1 (6 bases). The CDR3 totals 16 residues. Germline V gene lookup returns CDR1 LGHNA and CDR2 YNFKEQ. Between the trimmed V and J ends, which lost 5 bases and 2 bases, there was a span of 19 bases. CDR3 nucleotide sequence: TGTGCCAGCAGCTCACAACAGGGAATCTCGGCCTACGAGCAGTACTTC. Its protein product is CASSSQQGISAYEQYF.

This clonotype occurred many times. The chain has TRBV7-9 and TRBJ2-7, with D unresolved. V was clipped by 4 bases and J by 1 base, with 8 bases between them. This CDR3 region has 13 residues. Germline V CDR1 and CDR2: SEHNR, FQNEAQ (reference sequence). The DNA of the CDR3 is TGTGCCAGCAGCTCCTTCCAATCCTACGAGCAGTACTTC. This codes for CASSSFQSYEQYF.

This clonotype has more than one count but fewer than ten. J is TRBJ1-1 and V is TRBV5-1; D remains ambiguous. Germline CDR1 SGHRS, CDR2 YFSETQ. The CDR3 consists of 11 residues. V lost 4 bases to trimming and J lost 6 bases, with 7 bases between them. CDR3 region: CASSSEAEAFF. DNA for the CDR3: TGCGCCAGCAGCAGCGAGGCTGAAGCTTTCTTT.

The chain carries TRBV12-5 and TRBJ2-2, with 7 bases that match TRBD2. The trim removed 4 bases at V and 3 bases at J, leaving 2 bases unmatched. The CDR3 is made up of 14 amino acids. Germline V gives CDR1 LGHNT, CDR2 FRNRAP. CDR3 in amino acids: CASGSGLYTGELFF. The DNA of the CDR3 is TGTGCTAGTGGTTCGGGACTATACACCGGGGAGCTGTTTTTT.

This rearrangement joins TRBV9 to TRBJ2-1; perhaps TRBD2 as D (5 bases). Germline V gene data show CDR1 as SGDLS and CDR2 as YYNGEE. The CDR3 contains 15 residues. V lost 2 bases, J lost 6 bases, and 15 bases lay in between. The CDR3 DNA follows: TGTGCCAGCAGCGTGAGAACTAGAGCTGTCAATGAGCAGTTCTTC. Amino acids: CASSVRTRAVNEQFF.

To note about this clonotype: A read error may be the cause here, since a much bigger clone is one base away. The rearrangement joins TRBV11-2 to TRBJ2-3; D may be TRBD2 (6 bases). Between the trimmed V and J ends, which lost 0 bases and 5 bases, there was a span of 15 bases. The germline V gene encodes CDR1 SGHAT and CDR2 FQNNGV. This CDR3 has 16 residues. The CDR3 region has the DNA TGTGCCAGCAGCTTAGAGCGCAGGAGGGAAGGAGATACGCAGTATTTT. This gives the protein CASSLERRREGDTQYF.

This clonotype was counted many times. The rearrangement uses TRBV29-1 and TRBJ2-6; tentatively, D is TRBD1 (6 bases). Trimming removed 7 bases at V and 0 bases at J, with 13 bases between. Germline V lookup: CDR1 SQVTM, CDR2 ANQGSEA. This CDR3 comprises 15 residues. The CDR3 DNA reads as TGCAGCGCCGGACAGAGTTTCTCTGGGGCCAACGTCCTGACTTTC. This gives the protein CSAGQSFSGANVLTF.

The J gene is TRBJ2-2, the V gene TRBV6-2 or TRBV6-3, with D unresolved. The CDR3 is 15 amino acids. Trimming stripped 0 bases from V and 5 bases from J, with 10 bases between. Germline V CDR1 and CDR2: MNHEY, SVGEGT. The CDR3 DNA sequence: TGTGCCAGCAGTTACTCGAGCAGTCCAACCGGGGAGCTGTTTTTT. Amino acids: CASSYSSSPTGELFF.

This clonotype was found a few times. V usage is TRBV6-5 and J usage is TRBJ2-1, with unresolved D. Germline lookup yields CDR1 MNHEY and CDR2 SVGAGI. The V and J ends lost 2 bases and 8 bases respectively, with 10 bases between them. This CDR3 has 13 residues. As DNA, the CDR3 is TGTGCCAGCAGTTACGGCCCAAGAGATGAGCAGTTCTTC. Amino acids: CASSYGPRDEQFF.

This clonotype was observed a handful of times. The chain recombines TRBV5-5 with TRBJ1-6; TRBD1 matches 8 bases. There are 14 residues in the CDR3. The germline V gene encodes CDR1 SGHKS and CDR2 YYEKEE (reference sequence). After removal of 1 base from V and 7 bases from J, the junction contained 1 base not matched to a gene. CDR3 amino acids: CASSLTGGNSPLHF. DNA for the CDR3: TGTGCCAGCAGCTTGACAGGGGGGAATTCACCCCTCCACTTT.

This clonotype occurred a few times. CDR3 coding DNA: TGTGCCAGCAGCTTAGTGGTGGGGGCGGACACTGAAGCTTTCTTT. It codes for CASSLVVGADTEAFF. The chain uses TRBV11-2 and TRBJ1-1; possible D gene TRBD1, 6 bases. The CDR3 has 15 residues. Germline V gene data show CDR1 as SGHAT and CDR2 as FQNNGV. Between the trimmed V and J ends, which lost 1 base and 3 bases, there was a span of 12 bases.

CDR3 residues: CASSTGTVDNEQFF. CDR3 coding DNA: TGTGCCAGCAGTACCGGGACAGTCGACAATGAGCAGTTCTTC. The rearrangement uses TRBV28 and TRBJ2-1; 7 nucleotides agree with TRBD1. The CDR3 loop spans 14 amino acids. V dropped 5 bases and J dropped 5; count of bases not matched to a gene: 6. Germline loops: CDR1 MDHEN, CDR2 SYDVKM.

The V and J genes are TRBV6-5 and TRBJ2-2, with 13 bases fitting TRBD2. Unmatched junction bases numbered 5, after V lost 6 bases and J lost 4 bases. CDR1 MNHEY and CDR2 SVGAGI come from the germline V gene. The CDR3 covers 16 residues. Written as DNA, the CDR3 is TGTGCCAGCAGAACGACTAGCGGGAGGAGCACCGGGGAGCTGTTTTTT. Its translation is CASRTTSGRSTGELFF.